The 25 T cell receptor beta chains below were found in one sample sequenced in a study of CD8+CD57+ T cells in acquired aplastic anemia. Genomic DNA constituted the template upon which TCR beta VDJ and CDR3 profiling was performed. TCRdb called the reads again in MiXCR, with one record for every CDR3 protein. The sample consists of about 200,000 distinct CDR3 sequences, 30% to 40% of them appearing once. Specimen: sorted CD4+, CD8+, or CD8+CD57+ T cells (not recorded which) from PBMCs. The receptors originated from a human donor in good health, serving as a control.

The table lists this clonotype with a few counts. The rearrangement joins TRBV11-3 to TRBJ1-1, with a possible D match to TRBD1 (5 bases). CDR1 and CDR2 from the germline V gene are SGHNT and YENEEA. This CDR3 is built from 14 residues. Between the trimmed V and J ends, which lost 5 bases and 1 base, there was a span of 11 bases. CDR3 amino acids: CASSPGAGNTEAFF. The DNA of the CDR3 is TGTGCCAGCAGCCCCGGGGCGGGGAACACTGAAGCTTTCTTT.

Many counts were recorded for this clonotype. The CDR3: CASSAGTSGADTQYF. In DNA, the CDR3 is TGTGCCAGCAGCGCCGGGACTAGCGGGGCAGATACGCAGTATTTT. The rearrangement joins TRBV7-3 to TRBJ2-3; 13 bases agree with TRBD2. Germline trimming cut 5 bases from V and 4 bases from J; bases unmatched to any gene: 3. The CDR3 extends over 15 amino acids. From germline, CDR1 is SGHTA and CDR2 FQGTGA.

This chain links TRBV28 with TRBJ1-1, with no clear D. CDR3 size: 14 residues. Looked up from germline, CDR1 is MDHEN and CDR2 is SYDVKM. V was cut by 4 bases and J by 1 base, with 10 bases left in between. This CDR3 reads CASSSPTWNTEAFF. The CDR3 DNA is TGTGCCAGCAGTTCGCCGACTTGGAACACTGAAGCTTTCTTT. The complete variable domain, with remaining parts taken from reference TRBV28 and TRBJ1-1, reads DVKVTQSSRYLVKRTGEKVFLECVQDMDHENMFWYRQDPGLGLRLIYFSYDVKMKEKGDIPEGYSVSREKKERFSLILESASTNQTSMYLCASSSPTWNTEAFFGQGTRLTVV.

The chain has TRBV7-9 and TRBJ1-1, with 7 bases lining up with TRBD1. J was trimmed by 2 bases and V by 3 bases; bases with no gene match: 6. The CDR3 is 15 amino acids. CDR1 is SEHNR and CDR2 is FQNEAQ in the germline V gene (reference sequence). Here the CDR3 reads CASSFETGKNTEAFF. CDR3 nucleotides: TGTGCCAGCAGCTTCGAGACAGGGAAAAACACTGAAGCTTTCTTT.

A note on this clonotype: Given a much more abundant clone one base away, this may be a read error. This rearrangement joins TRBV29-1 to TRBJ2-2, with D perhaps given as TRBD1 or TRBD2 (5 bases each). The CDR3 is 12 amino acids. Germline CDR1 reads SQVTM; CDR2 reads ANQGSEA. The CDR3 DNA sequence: TGCAGCGTTGGACAGAACACCGGGGAGCTGCTTTTT. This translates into CSVGQNTGELLF.

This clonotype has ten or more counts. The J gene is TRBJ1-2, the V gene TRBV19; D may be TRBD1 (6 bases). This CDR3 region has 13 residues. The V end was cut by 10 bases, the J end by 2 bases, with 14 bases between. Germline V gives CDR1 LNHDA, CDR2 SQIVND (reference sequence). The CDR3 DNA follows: TGTGCCACTCAGCAGGGGATCAACTATGGCTACACCTTC. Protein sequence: CATQQGINYGYTF.

CDR3 in amino acids: CASRQGMDEKLFF. DNA for the CDR3: TGTGCCAGCCGACAGGGTATGGATGAAAAACTGTTTTTT. V usage is TRBV7-6 and J usage is TRBJ1-4; 7 positions agree with TRBD1. V dropped 8 bases and J dropped 6; count of bases not matched to a gene: 6. CDR1 SGHVS and CDR2 FNYEAQ come from the germline V gene. CDR3 length: 13 residues.

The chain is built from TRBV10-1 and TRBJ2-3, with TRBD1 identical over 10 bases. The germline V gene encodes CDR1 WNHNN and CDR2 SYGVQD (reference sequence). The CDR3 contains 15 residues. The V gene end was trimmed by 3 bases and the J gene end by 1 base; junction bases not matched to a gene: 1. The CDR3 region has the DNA TGCGCCAGCAGTGAAGGGACAGGGGGCACAGATACGCAGTATTTT. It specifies CASSEGTGGTDTQYF.

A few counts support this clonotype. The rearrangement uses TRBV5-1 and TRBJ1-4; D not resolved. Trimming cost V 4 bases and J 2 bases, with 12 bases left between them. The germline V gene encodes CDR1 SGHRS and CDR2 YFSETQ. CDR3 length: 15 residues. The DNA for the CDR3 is TGCGCCAGCAGCCCCGGCGTGGGCACTAATGAAAAACTGTTTTTT. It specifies CASSPGVGTNEKLFF.

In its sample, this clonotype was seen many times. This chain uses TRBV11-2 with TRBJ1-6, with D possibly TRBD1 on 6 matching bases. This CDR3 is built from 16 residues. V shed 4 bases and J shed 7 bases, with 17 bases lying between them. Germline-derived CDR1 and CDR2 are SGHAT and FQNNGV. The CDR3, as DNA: TGTGCCAGCAGCTCGCAACCCGCAGGGGACAATTCACCCCTCCACTTT. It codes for CASSSQPAGDNSPLHF. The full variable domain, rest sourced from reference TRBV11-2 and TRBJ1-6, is EAGVAQSPRYKIIEKRQSVAFWCNPISGHATLYWYQQILGQGPKLLIQFQNNGVVDDSQLPKDRFSAERLKGVDSTLKIQPAKLEDSAVYLCASSSQPAGDNSPLHFGNGTRLTVT.

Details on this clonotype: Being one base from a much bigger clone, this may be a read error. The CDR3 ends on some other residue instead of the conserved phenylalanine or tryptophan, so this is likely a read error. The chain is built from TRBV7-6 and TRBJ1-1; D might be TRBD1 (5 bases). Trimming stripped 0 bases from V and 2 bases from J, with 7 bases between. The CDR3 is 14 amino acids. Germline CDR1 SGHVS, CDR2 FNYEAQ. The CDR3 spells CASSLATGNTEAFC. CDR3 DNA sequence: TGTGCCAGCAGCTTAGCCACAGGTAACACTGAAGCTTTCTGT.

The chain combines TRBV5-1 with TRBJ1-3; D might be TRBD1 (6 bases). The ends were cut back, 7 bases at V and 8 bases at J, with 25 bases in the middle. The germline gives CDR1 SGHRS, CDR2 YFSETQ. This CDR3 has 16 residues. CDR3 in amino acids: CASGSERRLGGDTIYF. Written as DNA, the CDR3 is TGCGCCAGCGGCTCGGAGCGGCGACTCGGGGGCGACACCATATATTTT.

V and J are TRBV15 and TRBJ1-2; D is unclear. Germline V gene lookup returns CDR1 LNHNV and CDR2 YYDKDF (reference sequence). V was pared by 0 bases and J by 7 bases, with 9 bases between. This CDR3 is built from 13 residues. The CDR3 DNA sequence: TGTGCCACCAGCAGAGATCAAGGACGTGGCTACACCTTC. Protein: CATSRDQGRGYTF.

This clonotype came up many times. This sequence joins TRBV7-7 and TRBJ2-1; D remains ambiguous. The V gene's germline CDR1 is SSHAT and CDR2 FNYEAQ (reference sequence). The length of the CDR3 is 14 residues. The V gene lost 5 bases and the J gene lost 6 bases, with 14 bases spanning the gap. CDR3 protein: CASSPAYWSNEQFF. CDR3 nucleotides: TGTGCCAGCAGCCCCGCCTACTGGAGCAATGAGCAGTTCTTC.

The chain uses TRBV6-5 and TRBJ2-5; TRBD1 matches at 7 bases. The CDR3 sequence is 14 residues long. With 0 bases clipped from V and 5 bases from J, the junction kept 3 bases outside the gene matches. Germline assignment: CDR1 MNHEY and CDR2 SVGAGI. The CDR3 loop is CASSYSPGGETQYF. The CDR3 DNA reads TGTGCCAGCAGTTACTCGCCAGGGGGTGAGACCCAGTACTTC.

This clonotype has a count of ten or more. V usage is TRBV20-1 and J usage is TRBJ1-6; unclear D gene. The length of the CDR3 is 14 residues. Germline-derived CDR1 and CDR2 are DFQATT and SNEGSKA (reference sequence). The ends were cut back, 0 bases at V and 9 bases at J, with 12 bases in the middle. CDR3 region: CSARDLPRGSPLHF. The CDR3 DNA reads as TGCAGTGCTAGAGATCTGCCAAGAGGTTCACCCCTCCACTTT.

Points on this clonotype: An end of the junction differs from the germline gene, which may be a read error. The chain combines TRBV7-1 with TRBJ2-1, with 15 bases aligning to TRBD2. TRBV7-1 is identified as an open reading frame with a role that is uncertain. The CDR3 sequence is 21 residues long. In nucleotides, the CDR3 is TGTGCCAGTAGCTCCCCGGGGACGGCAGGACTAGCGGGGGGGCCTCTCAATGAGCAGTTCTTC. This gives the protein CASSSPGTAGLAGGPLNEQFF.

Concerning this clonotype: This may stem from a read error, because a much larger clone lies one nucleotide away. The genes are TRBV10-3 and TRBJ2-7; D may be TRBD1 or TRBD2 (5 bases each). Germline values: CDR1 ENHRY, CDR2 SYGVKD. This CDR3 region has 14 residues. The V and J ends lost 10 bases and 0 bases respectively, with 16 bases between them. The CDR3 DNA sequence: TGTGCCAGCACCGGGATAGGGGCCTCCTACGAGCAGTACTTC. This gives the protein CASTGIGASYEQYF.

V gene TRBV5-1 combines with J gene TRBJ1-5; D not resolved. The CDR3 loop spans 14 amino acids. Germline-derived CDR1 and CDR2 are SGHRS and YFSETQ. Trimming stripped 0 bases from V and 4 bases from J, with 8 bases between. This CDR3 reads CASSLVPGNQPQHF. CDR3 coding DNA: TGCGCCAGCAGCTTGGTCCCGGGAAATCAGCCCCAGCATTTT.

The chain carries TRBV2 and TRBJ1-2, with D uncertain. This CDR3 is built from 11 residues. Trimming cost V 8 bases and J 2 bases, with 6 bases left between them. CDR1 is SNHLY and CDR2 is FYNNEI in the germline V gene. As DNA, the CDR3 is TGTGCCAGCGCCGAAAACTATGGCTACACCTTC. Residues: CASAENYGYTF.

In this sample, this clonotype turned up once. The CDR3 protein is CSARVADSQQPQHF. The CDR3 coding sequence is TGCAGTGCTAGAGTCGCGGACAGTCAACAGCCCCAGCATTTT. The chain joins TRBV20-1 to TRBJ1-5; a possible D gene is TRBD1 (6 bases). Germline assignment: CDR1 DFQATT and CDR2 SNEGSKA (reference sequence). V gave up 1 base and J gave up 7 bases, with 14 bases separating them. The CDR3 covers 14 residues.

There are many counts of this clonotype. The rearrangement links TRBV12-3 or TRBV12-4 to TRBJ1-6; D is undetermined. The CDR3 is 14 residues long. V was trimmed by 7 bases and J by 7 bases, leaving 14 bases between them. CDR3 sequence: CASTLTLVNSPLHF. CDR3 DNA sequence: TGTGCCAGCACATTAACGTTGGTAAATTCACCCCTCCACTTT.

CDR3 sequence (DNA): TGTGCCACCAGCAGAGAGTTGGAGTACGAGCAGTACTTC. Encoded protein: CATSRELEYEQYF. The chain links TRBV15 to TRBJ2-7; D is unclear. The CDR3 consists of 13 residues. Germline V CDR1 and CDR2: LNHNV, YYDKDF (reference sequence). The V gene lost 0 bases and the J gene lost 4 bases, with 7 bases spanning the gap.

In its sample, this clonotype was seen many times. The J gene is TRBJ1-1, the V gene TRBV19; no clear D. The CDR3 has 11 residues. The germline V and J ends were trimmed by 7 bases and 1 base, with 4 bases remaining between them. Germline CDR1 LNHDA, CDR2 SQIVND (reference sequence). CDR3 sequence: CASKRNTEAFF. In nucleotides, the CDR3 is TGTGCCAGTAAAAGGAACACTGAAGCTTTCTTT.

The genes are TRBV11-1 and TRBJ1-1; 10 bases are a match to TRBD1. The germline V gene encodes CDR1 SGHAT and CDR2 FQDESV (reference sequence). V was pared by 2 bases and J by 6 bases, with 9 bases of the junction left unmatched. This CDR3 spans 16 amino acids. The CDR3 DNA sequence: TGTGCCAGCAGCTTACGGTATGGGACAGGGGTTTCTGAAGCTTTCTTT. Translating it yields CASSLRYGTGVSEAFF.